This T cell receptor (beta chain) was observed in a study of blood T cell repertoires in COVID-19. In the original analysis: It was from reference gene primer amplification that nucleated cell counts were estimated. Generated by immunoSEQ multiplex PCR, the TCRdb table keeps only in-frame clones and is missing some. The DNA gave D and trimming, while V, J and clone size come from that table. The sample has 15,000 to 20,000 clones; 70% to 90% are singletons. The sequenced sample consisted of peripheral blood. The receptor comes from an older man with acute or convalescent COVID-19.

The CDR3, as DNA: TGCAGTGCTAGTCGGGTAGGTCAGCCCCAGCATTTT. Its protein product is CSASRVGQPQHF. The chain links TRBV20-1 to TRBJ1-5; D gene ambiguous. The CDR3 runs 12 residues. V was trimmed by 3 bases and J by 6 bases, leaving 9 bases between them. The germline V gene encodes CDR1 DFQATT and CDR2 SNEGSKA (reference sequence).